Below, 17 T cell receptor beta chains from the same sample are listed, as sequenced in a study of T cells in Graves' hyperthyroidism and ophthalmopathy (dated by TCRdb to about 2019). Library creation used multiplex PCR. Sequencing was carried out with an Illumina HiSeq 2000. The TCR beta CDR3 regions were amplified from the RNA transcripts. For the first round of RT-PCR on the TCR CDR3, the HTBI primer set was used together with the Qiagen OneStep RT-PCR kit. TCRdb applied fastp at Q25 and MiXCR to the public reads, then kept only in-frame beta chains. Rows matching on CDR3 protein sequence are summarized as one entry with the most common DNA and genes. For this sample there are almost 600,000 distinct CDR3 sequences; roughly 14% appear just once. Under 7% of the sample lies in the top ten. Sequencing was performed on blood. The origin of the receptors is a woman aged 25-40 years with Graves' hyperthyroidism that later progressed to Graves' ophthalmopathy.

This clonotype has a count of ten or more. This chain connects TRBV12-3 or TRBV12-4 to TRBJ2-2, with D uncertain. Trimming cost V 3 bases and J 0 bases, with 8 bases left between them. The CDR3 consists of 15 residues. The CDR3 sequence: CASSLVWPNTGELFF. As DNA, the CDR3 is TGTGCCAGCAGTTTGGTCTGGCCGAACACCGGGGAGCTGTTTTTT.

This clonotype was observed many times. V and J are TRBV11-3 and TRBJ2-5, with TRBD2 matching over 8 bases. The CDR3 extends over 14 amino acids. Losses at the gene ends were 4 bases for V and 2 bases for J; bases not matched to a gene: 3. CDR1 and CDR2 from the germline V gene are SGHNT and YENEEA. For the CDR3, the DNA is TGTGCCAGCAGCTCGGGGGGGAAACAAGAGACCCAGTACTTC. This codes for CASSSGGKQETQYF.

This clonotype was seen many times. The rearrangement uses TRBV19 and TRBJ2-3; D might be TRBD2 (5 bases). This CDR3 is built from 15 residues. Trimming removed 3 bases at V and 2 bases at J, with 12 bases between. Looked up from germline, CDR1 is LNHDA and CDR2 is SQIVND (reference sequence). DNA of the CDR3: TGTGCCAGTAGTATTCCCGGACTCAACACAGATACGCAGTATTTT. Amino acid sequence: CASSIPGLNTDTQYF.

This chain connects TRBV25-1 to TRBJ1-2; D is undetermined. V lost 2 bases and J 4 bases, leaving 8 bases between the germline ends. This CDR3 has 13 amino acids. Germline V gene data show CDR1 as MGHDK and CDR2 as SYGVNS. CDR3 DNA: TGTGCCAGCAGTGAAGGCCCGGGCTATGGCTACACCTTC. This codes for CASSEGPGYGYTF.

At least ten counts were recorded for this clonotype. The chain employs TRBV11-2 and TRBJ1-5; 7 bases line up with TRBD1. The length of the CDR3 is 17 residues. CDR1 SGHAT and CDR2 FQNNGV come from the germline V gene. Losses at the gene ends were 1 base for V and 1 base for J; bases not matched to a gene: 7. DNA for the CDR3: TGTGCCAGCAGCTTAGGGACTCGACAGGGCAGCAATCAGCCCCAGCATTTT. Amino acids: CASSLGTRQGSNQPQHF.

About this clonotype: Because it lacks the conserved phenylalanine or tryptophan at the end, this CDR3 is likely a read error. V gene TRBV6-2 or TRBV6-3 combines with J gene TRBJ2-7; D could derive from TRBD1 or TRBD2 (5 bases each). Germline CDR1 MNHEY, CDR2 SVGEGT. This CDR3 has 14 amino acids. Trimming removed 0 bases at V and 2 bases at J, with 8 bases between. This CDR3 reads CASSYSEDTYEQYS. The CDR3 DNA reads TGTGCCAGCAGTTACTCGGAGGACACCTACGAGCAGTACTCC.

This clonotype was found a few times. The chain employs TRBV18 and TRBJ2-1, with a weak D call TRBD2 (6 bases). There are 14 residues in the CDR3. The germline V gene has CDR1 KGHSH and CDR2 LQKENI. V was shortened by 3 bases and J by 8 bases, with 14 bases between the two germline ends. The chain's CDR3 is CASSPRDGGDEQFF. As DNA, the CDR3 is TGTGCCAGCTCACCTAGAGATGGCGGGGATGAGCAGTTCTTC.

The V call is TRBV15, the J call TRBJ2-2, with D maybe TRBD2 (6 bases). The CDR3 runs to 14 residues. Trimming pared 0 bases from V and 5 bases from J, leaving 7 bases between. Germline loops: CDR1 LNHNV, CDR2 YYDKDF (reference sequence). The CDR3 DNA sequence: TGTGCCACCAGCAGAGACCGGGAGACCGGGGAGCTGTTTTTT. Translated: CATSRDRETGELFF.

This clonotype showed up just a few times. V is TRBV7-9 and J is TRBJ1-4; TRBD1 might be the D (5 bases). The V gene lost 5 bases and the J gene lost 8 bases, with 15 bases spanning the gap. This CDR3 is 14 amino acids long. The V gene's germline CDR1 is SEHNR and CDR2 FQNEAQ (reference sequence). The CDR3 reads CASSPSGASEKLFF. DNA of the CDR3: TGTGCCAGCAGCCCAAGCGGGGCGAGCGAAAAACTGTTTTTT.

This clonotype has just a few counts. This chain joins TRBV12-3 or TRBV12-4 and TRBJ2-7; D is unresolved. CDR3 size: 13 residues. V gave up 1 base and J gave up 4 bases, with 8 bases separating them. The CDR3 DNA follows: TGTGCCAGCAGTTTAGGGCAGAAATACGAGCAGTACTTC. This codes for CASSLGQKYEQYF.

This clonotype showed up many times. V is TRBV10-3 and J is TRBJ2-1, with D tentatively TRBD1 or TRBD2 (7 bases each). The CDR3 loop spans 15 amino acids. V lost 6 bases to trimming and J lost 4 bases, with 16 bases between them. Germline CDR1 reads ENHRY; CDR2 reads SYGVKD. CDR3 nucleotide sequence: TGTGCCATCAGCCAGACAGGGACTAATTACAATGAGCAGTTCTTC. This encodes CAISQTGTNYNEQFF.

V and J are TRBV15 and TRBJ1-5; D perhaps matches TRBD1 (6 bases). The CDR3 is 15 amino acids. Germline V gene lookup returns CDR1 LNHNV and CDR2 YYDKDF (reference sequence). Between the trimmed V and J ends, which lost 4 bases and 1 base, there was a span of 11 bases. CDR3 sequence reads: CATSITGMSNQPQHF. In DNA form, the CDR3 reads TGTGCCACCAGCATAACAGGGATGAGCAATCAGCCCCAGCATTTT.

This clonotype has only a few counts. This chain connects TRBV2 to TRBJ2-7; no definite D call. This CDR3 has 14 amino acids. V was shortened by 6 bases and J by 4 bases, with 16 bases between the two germline ends. Germline values: CDR1 SNHLY, CDR2 FYNNEI. The CDR3 region is CASRPLVNSYEQYF. Here the CDR3 DNA reads TGTGCCAGCAGGCCCCTAGTGAACTCTTACGAGCAGTACTTC.

The chain couples TRBV7-6 to TRBJ1-2; D is perhaps TRBD1 (6 bases). The V end lost 4 bases, the J end lost 8 bases, and 17 bases lay between the germline ends. Germline V gives CDR1 SGHVS, CDR2 FNYEAQ. There are 14 residues in the CDR3. The CDR3 sequence is CASSSAGQGRGYTF. CDR3 DNA sequence: TGTGCCAGCAGCTCGGCGGGTCAGGGGCGAGGCTACACCTTC.

This clonotype was seen repeatedly, ten times or more. The chain employs TRBV3-1 and TRBJ2-1, with no clear D. V was cut by 6 bases and J by 5 bases, with 11 bases left in between. The CDR3 has 13 residues. Germline CDR1 LGHDT, CDR2 YNNKEL (reference sequence). In nucleotides, the CDR3 is TGTGCCAGCAGGGATTCACTGAACAATGAGCAGTTCTTC. It is translated as CASRDSLNNEQFF.

This clonotype was detected many times. The chain recombines TRBV28 with TRBJ1-1; possible D gene TRBD1, 6 bases. Germline CDR1 is MDHEN and CDR2 is SYDVKM. V was trimmed by 3 bases and J by 10 bases, leaving 18 bases between them. There are 14 residues in the CDR3. The CDR3 bases are TGTGCCAGCAGTTTCGGGGACACGGCCGGTGGAGCTTTCTTT. Translating gives CASSFGDTAGGAFF.

This clonotype was counted between two and nine times. The CDR3, as DNA: TGTGCCAGCAGCCAAGTTTTTGGAGGGGCAAGCTACGAGCAGTACTTC. It specifies CASSQVFGGASYEQYF. This sequence joins TRBV14 and TRBJ2-7, with D perhaps TRBD2 (6 bases). Germline CDR1 SGHDN, CDR2 FVKESK. V lost 1 base, J lost 3 bases, and 16 bases lay in between. The CDR3 consists of 16 residues.